Below, 28 T cell receptor beta chains from the same sample are listed, as sequenced in a study of T cells in Graves' hyperthyroidism and ophthalmopathy. TCR beta CDR3 sequences were amplified from RNA transcripts. A first-round RT-PCR of the TCR CDR3 used the HTBI primer set. A single record per CDR3 protein comes from TCRdb applying MiXCR to the multiplex PCR reads. The table records fewer than 750,000 distinct CDR3 sequences, 14% to 15% of them present only once. Input material: blood. The receptor source for this set is a woman in her 40s with Graves' ophthalmopathy.

This clonotype was detected a few times. The chain combines TRBV3-1 with TRBJ2-5, with 8 bases aligning to TRBD2. J lost 1 base, V lost 4 bases, and 11 bases had no gene match. The germline gives CDR1 LGHDT, CDR2 YNNKEL (reference sequence). The CDR3 has 17 residues. The CDR3 coding sequence is TGTGCCAGCAGCCCGTGGACTAGCTCCGACTCCCAAGAGACCCAGTACTTC. Its translation: CASSPWTSSDSQETQYF.

This clonotype was recorded at least ten times. The CDR3 here is CASSAWGDRAQETQYF. CDR3 in DNA: TGTGCCAGCAGCGCGTGGGGGGACAGGGCCCAAGAGACCCAGTACTTC. This chain uses TRBV7-9 with TRBJ2-5, with TRBD1 matching 9 bases. Per germline, CDR1 SEHNR and CDR2 FQNEAQ (reference sequence). The CDR3 contains 16 residues. V shed 5 bases, J shed 1 base, and the junction held 8 bases outside the gene matches.

A few counts support this clonotype. The chain uses TRBV14 and TRBJ2-7; 8 nucleotides agree with TRBD1. Germline CDR1 and CDR2: SGHDN and FVKESK. This CDR3 comprises 16 residues. J gave up 4 bases and V 1 base, and 9 bases lay outside the gene matches. CDR3 in DNA: TGTGCCAGCAGCCAAGGCTCGGGACAGGTGTTATACGAGCAGTACTTC. Its translation: CASSQGSGQVLYEQYF.

This chain joins TRBV6-5 and TRBJ2-2, with 8 nucleotides matching TRBD2. V shed 2 bases and J 3 bases; nucleotides not matched to a gene: 5. Germline CDR1 and CDR2: MNHEY and SVGAGI. The CDR3 loop spans 16 amino acids. CDR3 residues: CASSYSTSGYTGELFF. In DNA form, the CDR3 reads TGTGCCAGCAGTTACAGTACTAGCGGATACACCGGGGAGCTGTTTTTT.

Many counts were recorded for this clonotype. J is TRBJ1-2 and V is TRBV19, with D maybe TRBD1 (5 bases). Germline V gene sequence: CDR1 LNHDA, CDR2 SQIVND (reference sequence). The CDR3 runs 17 residues. V lost 3 bases to trimming and J lost 6 bases, with 23 bases between them. The CDR3 DNA is TGTGCCAGTAGTATCGGGAATTGGGGGAGGCCCGAAGATGGCTACACCTTC. As protein: CASSIGNWGRPEDGYTF. Filled out from reference TRBV19 and TRBJ1-2, the complete variable domain reads DGGITQSPKYLFRKEGQNVTLSCEQNLNHDAMYWYRQDPGQGLRLIYYSQIVNDFQKGDIAEGYSVSREKKESFPLTVTSAQKNPTAFYLCASSIGNWGRPEDGYTFGSGTRLTVV.

The table lists this clonotype with many counts. J is TRBJ1-3 and V is TRBV7-6; TRBD1 agrees at 9 bases. V lost 1 base and J lost 7; bases outside the gene matches: 5. CDR1 is SGHVS, CDR2 FNYEAQ, per germline. The length of the CDR3 is 15 residues. In DNA, the CDR3 is TGTGCCAGCAGCTTAGGGACAGGGGCTGCGAACACCATATATTTT. Its translation is CASSLGTGAANTIYF.

In this sample, this clonotype turned up many times. The germline gene is not matched at one end of the junction; a read error may be the cause. This chain joins TRBV7-2 and TRBJ2-7, with TRBD2 matching 8 bases. CDR1 is SGHTA, CDR2 FQGNSA, per germline. CDR3 size: 15 residues. CDR3 protein: CASSLAGGLAYEQYF. CDR3 in DNA: TGTGCCAGCAGCCTAGCGGGCGGCCTAGCCTACGAGCAGTACTTC.

This clonotype was found many times. The V and J genes are TRBV6-5 and TRBJ1-6; D unresolved. Germline assignment: CDR1 MNHEY and CDR2 SVGAGI. Trimming removed 4 bases from V and 8 bases from J, with 15 bases in between. The CDR3 has 15 residues. For the CDR3, the DNA is TGTGCCAGCAGTTCCGGCCACGGGCGGGATTCACCCCTCCACTTT. Translated: CASSSGHGRDSPLHF.

This clonotype appeared many times. This chain uses TRBV28 with TRBJ1-1, with D possibly TRBD1 on 6 matching bases. Between the trimmed V and J ends, which lost 5 bases and 10 bases, there was a span of 26 bases. Looked up from germline, CDR1 is MDHEN and CDR2 is SYDVKM. The length of the CDR3 is 16 residues. The CDR3 sequence: CASSGRNREIAFVAFF. The CDR3 DNA reads as TGTGCCAGCAGTGGACGGAACAGGGAAATAGCATTCGTAGCTTTCTTT. Filled out from reference TRBV28 and TRBJ1-1, the complete variable domain reads DVKVTQSSRYLVKRTGEKVFLECVQDMDHENMFWYRQDPGLGLRLIYFSYDVKMKEKGDIPEGYSVSREKKERFSLILESASTNQTSMYLCASSGRNREIAFVAFFGQGTRLTVV.

The chain employs TRBV5-1 and TRBJ2-2; D possibly corresponds to TRBD2 (6 bases). Germline values: CDR1 SGHRS, CDR2 YFSETQ. This CDR3 is built from 15 residues. V was cut by 4 bases and J by 4 bases, with 14 bases left in between. CDR3 in amino acids: CASSPRAGTTGELFF. The CDR3 DNA reads TGCGCCAGCAGCCCTCGGGCGGGGACCACCGGGGAGCTGTTTTTT. The whole variable domain, filled in from reference TRBV5-1 and TRBJ2-2, reads KAGVTQTPRYLIKTRGQQVTLSCSPISGHRSVSWYQQTPGQGLQFLFEYFSETQRNKGNFPGRFSGRQFSNSRSEMNVSTLELGDSALYLCASSPRAGTTGELFFGEGSRLTVL.

This clonotype was detected only a few times. V usage is TRBV6-1 and J usage is TRBJ2-2; D possibly corresponds to TRBD1 (5 bases). V gave up 4 bases and J gave up 3 bases, with 24 bases separating them. This CDR3 has 19 amino acids. Germline CDR1 and CDR2: MNHNS and SASEGT. CDR3 bases: TGTGCCAGCAGTGGAAAAGGGGCCTACGGAAACATTTACACCGGGGAGCTGTTTTTT. This translates into CASSGKGAYGNIYTGELFF.

J is TRBJ2-7 and V is TRBV28; 10 nucleotides line up with TRBD2. J was trimmed by 0 bases and V by 6 bases; bases with no gene match: 8. CDR1 and CDR2 from the germline V gene are MDHEN and SYDVKM. CDR3 length equals 16 residues. The CDR3 sequence: CASSQRGLASSYEQYF. The CDR3 region has the DNA TGTGCCAGCAGCCAAAGGGGACTAGCGTCCTCCTACGAGCAGTACTTC.

This clonotype was seen ten or more times. This rearrangement joins TRBV6-1 to TRBJ1-1, with 8 positions matching TRBD1. V gave up 7 bases and J gave up 7 bases; unmatched junction bases: 11. Germline lookup yields CDR1 MNHNS and CDR2 SASEGT. This CDR3 has 14 residues. The chain's CDR3 is CASTLQGGKGEAFF. The CDR3, as DNA: TGTGCCAGCACCTTACAGGGGGGTAAAGGTGAAGCTTTCTTT.

This clonotype showed up just once. The chain carries TRBV12-3 or TRBV12-4 and TRBJ2-2; possibly TRBD1 for D (5 bases). Trimming pared 6 bases from V and 8 bases from J, leaving 13 bases between. This CDR3 comprises 13 residues. Written as DNA, the CDR3 is TGTGCCAGCAGGGTATCACCAGGGGGGGAGCTGTTTTTT. Encoded protein: CASRVSPGGELFF.

The genes are TRBV4-1 and TRBJ2-7; possible D gene TRBD2, 5 bases. Per germline, CDR1 MGHRA and CDR2 YSYEKL. The CDR3 is 14 amino acids. V lost 0 bases and J lost 0, with 6 bases in between. CDR3 in amino acids: CASSQDGDSYEQYF. Written as DNA, the CDR3 is TGCGCCAGCAGCCAAGACGGGGACTCCTACGAGCAGTACTTC.

This clonotype was seen repeatedly, ten times or more. This chain joins TRBV20-1 and TRBJ1-5; D is uncertain. CDR1 is DFQATT, CDR2 SNEGSKA, per germline (reference sequence). V was clipped by 2 bases and J by 2 bases, with 16 bases between them. CDR3 length: 16 residues. In DNA, the CDR3 is TGCAGTGCTAGAAAGGCTGACCTAACGGGCAATCAGCCCCAGCATTTT. This encodes CSARKADLTGNQPQHF.

This clonotype was found many times. The chain recombines TRBV5-1 with TRBJ2-2, with a possible D match to TRBD1 (6 bases). The CDR3 is 15 residues long. CDR1 and CDR2 (germline): SGHRS, YFSETQ. V was shortened by 5 bases and J by 2 bases, with 13 bases between the two germline ends. The CDR3 region has the DNA TGCGCCAGCAGAGTCCGGGACAAAAACACCGGGGAGCTGTTTTTT. This translates into CASRVRDKNTGELFF.

V and J are TRBV6-4 and TRBJ1-2; 9 positions match TRBD1. Germline assignment: CDR1 MRHNA and CDR2 SNTAGT. V lost 2 bases to trimming and J lost 7 bases; unmatched junction nucleotides: 5. CDR3 length: 14 amino acids. CDR3 DNA sequence: TGTGCCAGCAGTGACGGGACAGGGAGAGGTGGCTACACCTTC. This sequence encodes CASSDGTGRGGYTF.

This clonotype came up many times. The rearrangement joins TRBV6-1 to TRBJ1-6, with TRBD1 matching 10 bases. Losses at the gene ends were 7 bases for V and 9 bases for J; bases not matched to a gene: 9. The CDR3 contains 15 residues. The V gene's germline CDR1 is MNHNS and CDR2 SASEGT. CDR3 bases: TGTGCCAGCACCCGGGACAGGGGCTGGGGTTCACCCCTCCACTTT. The encoded protein is CASTRDRGWGSPLHF.

This clonotype was seen at least ten times. V is TRBV20-1 and J is TRBJ2-7; 10 bases map to TRBD1. The CDR3 contains 12 residues. Germline V gene sequence: CDR1 DFQATT, CDR2 SNEGSKA (reference sequence). The V segment lost 5 bases and the J segment 7 bases; nucleotides outside the gene matches: 5. The chain's CDR3 is CSAGTGEGEQYF. The DNA of the CDR3 is TGCAGTGCTGGGACAGGGGAAGGGGAGCAGTACTTC.

This clonotype occurred a few times. The chain links TRBV18 to TRBJ2-4; D might be TRBD2 (5 bases). Germline loops: CDR1 KGHSH, CDR2 LQKENI. The CDR3 contains 18 residues. V was clipped by 3 bases and J by 0 bases, with 18 bases between them. This CDR3 reads CASSPEAGPEVAKNIQYF. CDR3 nucleotide sequence: TGTGCCAGCTCACCGGAGGCAGGCCCCGAGGTAGCCAAAAACATTCAGTACTTC. Full variable domain (outside the CDR3, taken from reference TRBV18 and TRBJ2-4): NAGVMQNPRHLVRRRGQEARLRCSPMKGHSHVYWYRQLPEEGLKFMVYLQKENIIDESGMPKERFSAEFPKEGPSILRIQQVVRGDSAAYFCASSPEAGPEVAKNIQYFGAGTRLSVL.

This clonotype was observed many times. V usage is TRBV11-2 and J usage is TRBJ2-7; no definite D call. This CDR3 region has 14 residues. Trimming stripped 2 bases from V and 7 bases from J, with 15 bases between. Germline V gene lookup returns CDR1 SGHAT and CDR2 FQNNGV. The CDR3 here is CASSLKVPASEQYF. As DNA, the CDR3 is TGTGCCAGCAGCTTAAAAGTCCCAGCTTCAGAGCAGTACTTC. Combining the CDR3 with reference TRBV11-2 and TRBJ2-7 gives the whole variable domain EAGVAQSPRYKIIEKRQSVAFWCNPISGHATLYWYQQILGQGPKLLIQFQNNGVVDDSQLPKDRFSAERLKGVDSTLKIQPAKLEDSAVYLCASSLKVPASEQYFGPGTRLTVT.

This clonotype was observed once. The V and J genes are TRBV7-2 and TRBJ1-3; a possible D gene is TRBD1 (6 bases). The V end lost 3 bases, the J end lost 8 bases, and 17 bases lay between the germline ends. The length of the CDR3 is 15 residues. Per germline, CDR1 SGHTA and CDR2 FQGNSA. The CDR3 DNA reads as TGTGCCAGCAGCTTGTTAGGGGGGCAGGAGGACACCATATATTTT. Translating it yields CASSLLGGQEDTIYF. The whole variable domain, remainder taken from reference TRBV7-2 and TRBJ1-3, is GAGVSQSPSNKVTEKGKDVELRCDPISGHTALYWYRQSLGQGLEFLIYFQGNSAPDKSGLPSDRFSAERTGGSVSTLTIQRTQQEDSAVYLCASSLLGGQEDTIYFGEGSWLTVV.

In its sample, this clonotype was seen many times. This sequence joins TRBV4-3 and TRBJ2-5, with 10 bases that match TRBD2. V shed 1 base, J shed 4 bases, and the junction held 6 bases outside the gene matches. Germline assignment: CDR1 LGHNA and CDR2 YSLEER. The CDR3 contains 16 residues. The CDR3 loop reads CASSQGPAGGTETQYF. The CDR3 nucleotides read TGCGCCAGCAGCCAAGGACCAGCGGGAGGGACAGAGACCCAGTACTTC.

There are many counts of this clonotype. This rearrangement joins TRBV20-1 to TRBJ2-7; D is unclear. Trimming took 5 bases from V and 6 from J, leaving 20 bases between them. Germline V gene sequence: CDR1 DFQATT, CDR2 SNEGSKA (reference sequence). The CDR3 has 14 amino acids. CDR3 region: CSAPFPGLRAEQYF. CDR3 DNA: TGCAGTGCTCCCTTTCCGGGCTTAAGGGCCGAGCAGTACTTC.

This clonotype was counted many times. The chain recombines TRBV5-1 with TRBJ2-7; 9 nucleotides align to TRBD1. The trim removed 4 bases at V and 5 bases at J, leaving 7 bases unmatched. The germline CDR1 and CDR2 sequences are SGHRS and YFSETQ. The CDR3 has 14 residues. The CDR3 loop is CASSAGQGWDEQYF. CDR3 DNA: TGCGCCAGCAGCGCTGGACAGGGGTGGGACGAGCAGTACTTC.

This clonotype showed up many times. The junction does not match germline at one end; this may be a read error. V gene TRBV6-1 combines with J gene TRBJ1-5; 7 bases agree with TRBD1. CDR1 is MNHNS, CDR2 SASEGT, per germline. The CDR3 length is 17 residues. Here the CDR3 reads CASREDANRGLYQPQHF. CDR3 DNA sequence: TGTGCCAGCAGAGAAGACGCGAACAGGGGCCTTTATCAGCCCCAGCATTTT.

Ten or more counts support this clonotype. The rearrangement joins TRBV11-3 to TRBJ2-7; possibly TRBD2 for D (6 bases). Germline V lookup: CDR1 SGHNT, CDR2 YENEEA. This CDR3 has 12 residues. The V and J ends lost 8 bases and 7 bases respectively, with 15 bases between them. CDR3 DNA sequence: TGTGCCAGCGAGCGGGCCCACGGGGAGCAGTACTTC. Protein product: CASERAHGEQYF.